Below are 3 T cell receptor beta chains sequenced from a single sample in a study of cytomegalovirus exposure and HLA in healthy donors. PCR used 60 Vbeta primers and 13 Jbeta primers. Libraries were prepared by immunoSEQ multiplex PCR; TCRdb keeps only in-frame clonotypes and omits some of them. The sample has around 180,000 clones; about 80% are singletons. The specimen was PBMCs. The receptors stem from a woman aged 18-29 years in good health and CMV-seropositive.

This rearrangement joins TRBV7-9 to TRBJ1-1; D unclear. The CDR3 runs 14 residues. Germline V gives CDR1 SEHNR, CDR2 FQNEAQ (reference sequence). V lost 1 base, J lost 4 bases, and 10 bases lay in between. CDR3 residues: CASSLVVSFTEAFF. For the CDR3, the DNA is TGTGCCAGCAGCTTAGTCGTATCGTTCACTGAAGCTTTCTTT.

The rearrangement links TRBV27 to TRBJ1-1, with a tentative D call TRBD1 (6 bases). Germline V gene lookup returns CDR1 MNHEY and CDR2 SMNVEV (reference sequence). V was trimmed by 5 bases and J by 8 bases, leaving 15 bases between them. The CDR3 runs to 13 residues. Here the CDR3 reads CASSVNRAFEAFF. The CDR3 nucleotides are TGTGCCAGCAGTGTGAACAGGGCATTCGAAGCTTTCTTT.

The genes are TRBV19 and TRBJ1-5; TRBD1 agrees at 7 bases. V lost 5 bases and J lost 3; bases outside the gene matches: 4. Germline assignment: CDR1 LNHDA and CDR2 SQIVND (reference sequence). There are 14 residues in the CDR3. The CDR3 nucleotides read TGTGCCAGTAGTGAAACAGGGGTCAATCAGCCCCAGCATTTT. Translation: CASSETGVNQPQHF. Full variable domain (remainder filled in from reference TRBV19 and TRBJ1-5): DGGITQSPKYLFRKEGQNVTLSCEQNLNHDAMYWYRQDPGQGLRLIYYSQIVNDFQKGDIAEGYSVSREKKESFPLTVTSAQKNPTAFYLCASSETGVNQPQHFGDGTRLSIL.